These 27 T cell receptor beta chains came from one sample sequenced in a study of T cells in Graves' hyperthyroidism and ophthalmopathy. RNA transcripts gave rise to amplified TCR beta CDR3 regions. First-round RT-PCR with HTBI primers amplified the TCR CDR3 region. MiXCR, applied by TCRdb to the multiplex PCR reads, yields one record per CDR3 protein. Altogether about 610,000 distinct CDR3 sequences are present, about 15% being singletons, with the ten largest covering roughly 4.3%. The specimen was blood. The receptor set was obtained from a woman between 40 and 55 years old with Graves' ophthalmopathy.

The V gene is TRBV6-1, the J gene TRBJ2-5; TRBD2 is a possible D gene (6 bases). This CDR3 spans 14 amino acids. Germline values: CDR1 MNHNS, CDR2 SASEGT. V was clipped by 4 bases and J by 2 bases, with 11 bases between them. CDR3 bases: TGTGCCAGCAGTGTCGACGGGGGACAAGAGACCCAGTACTTC. Translating it yields CASSVDGGQETQYF.

The V call is TRBV29-1, the J call TRBJ2-1; D is perhaps TRBD2 (6 bases). V was pared by 6 bases and J by 5 bases, with 17 bases between. Germline CDR1 is SQVTM and CDR2 is ANQGSEA. The CDR3 is made up of 14 amino acids. The CDR3 bases are TGCAGCGTCGCGGGAAGGACTTTTAACAATGAGCAGTTCTTC. Its protein is CSVAGRTFNNEQFF.

This clonotype was seen many times. This chain's CDR3 is CSAMSELTYEQYF. CDR3 nucleotide sequence: TGCAGTGCTATGTCTGAGCTAACCTACGAGCAGTACTTC. V usage is TRBV20-1 and J usage is TRBJ2-7; D is undetermined. V gave up 4 bases and J gave up 2 bases, with 12 bases separating them. The CDR3 totals 13 residues. Germline CDR1 is DFQATT and CDR2 is SNEGSKA (reference sequence).

This clonotype was detected many times. This chain connects TRBV11-2 to TRBJ2-5; 13 bases agree with TRBD2. This CDR3 spans 17 amino acids. With V trimmed by 1 base and J by 5 bases, 7 bases remained unmatched. CDR1 and CDR2 (germline): SGHAT, FQNNGV. The CDR3 DNA sequence: TGTGCCAGCAGCTTAGGGACTAGCGGGAGAGAAGGCGAGACCCAGTACTTC. It translates to CASSLGTSGREGETQYF.

The J gene is TRBJ2-4, the V gene TRBV28; D not resolved. Trimming shortened V by 7 bases and J by 7 bases, and 17 bases separated the two germline ends. The CDR3 runs to 14 residues. Germline V lookup: CDR1 MDHEN, CDR2 SYDVKM. The CDR3, as DNA: TGTGCCAGCACTGAGTCAGGACGGTGGAACATTCAGTACTTC. Its protein is CASTESGRWNIQYF.

In this sample, this clonotype turned up a few times. The chain links TRBV5-1 to TRBJ1-1; 7 nucleotides line up with TRBD1. Germline V gene lookup returns CDR1 SGHRS and CDR2 YFSETQ. The CDR3 length is 16 residues. Losses at the gene ends were 0 bases for V and 0 bases for J; bases not matched to a gene: 5. CDR3: CASSLGFGTVNTEAFF. DNA for the CDR3: TGCGCCAGCAGCTTGGGATTTGGGACAGTGAACACTGAAGCTTTCTTT. The entire variable domain, with the rest obtained from reference TRBV5-1 and TRBJ1-1, is as follows: KAGVTQTPRYLIKTRGQQVTLSCSPISGHRSVSWYQQTPGQGLQFLFEYFSETQRNKGNFPGRFSGRQFSNSRSEMNVSTLELGDSALYLCASSLGFGTVNTEAFFGQGTRLTVV.

The chain recombines TRBV18 with TRBJ2-1, with D maybe TRBD1 (5 bases). V gave up 3 bases and J gave up 0 bases, with 12 bases separating them. This CDR3 comprises 16 residues. Germline V CDR1 and CDR2: KGHSH, LQKENI. CDR3: CASSPPGQSSYNEQFF. Written as DNA, the CDR3 is TGTGCCAGCTCACCCCCAGGACAAAGCTCCTACAATGAGCAGTTCTTC.

This clonotype came up a few times. CDR3 residues: CASSFPAGGVRETQYF. Written as DNA, the CDR3 is TGTGCCAGCAGCTTCCCCGCAGGGGGCGTTCGGGAGACCCAGTACTTC. The rearrangement joins TRBV7-8 to TRBJ2-5; TRBD1 agrees at 8 bases. Germline V gene sequence: CDR1 SGHVS, CDR2 FQNEAQ. The trim removed 3 bases at V and 5 bases at J, leaving 11 bases unmatched. The CDR3 totals 16 residues.

This clonotype was counted between two and nine times. The chain couples TRBV19 to TRBJ2-1; D not certain. CDR1 is LNHDA, CDR2 SQIVND, per germline (reference sequence). CDR3 size: 11 residues. Trimming pared 7 bases from V and 5 bases from J, leaving 6 bases between. The CDR3 reads CASKKNNEQFF. In nucleotides, the CDR3 is TGTGCCAGTAAGAAAAACAATGAGCAGTTCTTC.

The rearrangement uses TRBV6-2 or TRBV6-3 and TRBJ1-1; 7 bases map to TRBD1. CDR1 is MNHEY, CDR2 SVGEGT, per germline. The length of the CDR3 is 14 residues. After removal of 10 bases from V and 7 bases from J, the junction contained 15 bases not matched to a gene. The CDR3 DNA is TGTGCCACCTTACCGCGGGACAGTTTCCTTGAAGCTTTCTTT. It translates to CATLPRDSFLEAFF.

The sample holds many counts of this clonotype. The CDR3 sequence: CASSPDPAWTKTQYF. CDR3 DNA: TGTGCCAGCAGCCCGGACCCAGCATGGACTAAGACCCAGTACTTC. The rearrangement uses TRBV7-2 and TRBJ2-5, with D perhaps TRBD2 (6 bases). This CDR3 contains 15 residues. Deletions cut 5 bases from V and 6 bases from J, with 19 bases between. From germline, CDR1 is SGHTA and CDR2 FQGNSA.

The chain uses TRBV28 and TRBJ1-3, with D perhaps TRBD1 (5 bases). Trimming left V 4 bases short and J 0 bases short, with 7 bases between. Germline values: CDR1 MDHEN, CDR2 SYDVKM. The CDR3 is 14 amino acids. CDR3 coding DNA: TGTGCCAGCAGTTGGGACGTCTCTGGAAACACCATATATTTT. This sequence encodes CASSWDVSGNTIYF.

This clonotype was seen many times. This chain connects TRBV30 to TRBJ2-7; 9 bases are a match to TRBD1. This CDR3 has 16 residues. J gave up 4 bases and V 3 bases, and 13 bases lay outside the gene matches. The germline V gene has CDR1 GTSNPN and CDR2 SVGIG (reference sequence). The CDR3 here is CAWRSNTGTGRYEQYF. CDR3 nucleotide sequence: TGTGCCTGGAGGAGTAACACCGGGACAGGGAGATACGAGCAGTACTTC.

This clonotype showed up just a few times. V and J are TRBV24-1 and TRBJ2-7; D possibly matches TRBD1 or TRBD2 (5 bases each). The V end was cut by 4 bases, the J end by 13 bases, with 16 bases between. In germline, CDR1 is KGHDR, CDR2 SFDVKD. This CDR3 contains 12 residues. The CDR3 sequence is CATSEPDGGQYF. The CDR3 DNA reads TGTGCCACCAGTGAACCGGATGGGGGTCAATACTTC.

This clonotype was detected many times. The chain couples TRBV19 to TRBJ2-7, with D perhaps given as TRBD1 or TRBD2 (7 bases each). CDR1 and CDR2 (germline): LNHDA, SQIVND (reference sequence). Deletions cut 11 bases from V and 2 bases from J, with 19 bases between. This CDR3 region has 14 residues. The CDR3 bases are TGTGCCTCAAACCAGGGGGGGTCGACCTACGAGCAGTACTTC. Amino acids: CASNQGGSTYEQYF.

This clonotype was recorded a few times. This chain joins TRBV6-2 or TRBV6-3 and TRBJ1-2; 7 bases match TRBD1. Trimming at V came to 5 bases and at J to 2 bases, leaving 17 bases not matched to a gene. Germline V CDR1 and CDR2: MNHEY, SVGEGT. This CDR3 comprises 18 residues. In DNA, the CDR3 is TGTGCCAGCAGTCGGACAACACCCTCCGGGACAGTGAACTATGGCTACACCTTC. Its protein product is CASSRTTPSGTVNYGYTF.

This clonotype was observed at least ten times. The chain joins TRBV7-3 to TRBJ2-1, with 10 bases aligning to TRBD2. Germline V gene lookup returns CDR1 SGHTA and CDR2 FQGTGA. V was clipped by 3 bases and J by 7 bases; unmatched bases: 3. The length of the CDR3 is 14 residues. Written as DNA, the CDR3 is TGTGCCAGCAGCTTGAATAGCGGGAGGAATGAGCAGTTCTTC. Translation gives CASSLNSGRNEQFF.

The sample holds many counts of this clonotype. The rearrangement links TRBV11-2 to TRBJ2-5; D may be TRBD1 or TRBD2 (6 bases each). The CDR3 is 14 residues long. The V end was cut by 6 bases, the J end by 4 bases, with 15 bases between. From germline, CDR1 is SGHAT and CDR2 FQNNGV. The CDR3 region has the DNA TGTGCCAGCAGGGTCGCCGGGGGCGCAGAGACCCAGTACTTC. It yields the protein CASRVAGGAETQYF.

Many counts were recorded for this clonotype. The chain employs TRBV11-1 and TRBJ2-7; 9 bases map to TRBD1. This CDR3 contains 14 residues. Germline values: CDR1 SGHAT, CDR2 FQDESV (reference sequence). With 4 bases clipped from V and 3 bases from J, the junction kept 4 bases outside the gene matches. CDR3 protein: CASSSRDRDYEQYF. The CDR3 DNA reads as TGTGCCAGCAGCTCCCGGGACAGGGACTACGAGCAGTACTTC.

There are many counts of this clonotype. The rearrangement joins TRBV5-1 to TRBJ2-7; D gene uncertain. The length of the CDR3 is 14 residues. V was clipped by 7 bases and J by 0 bases, with 14 bases between them. In germline, CDR1 is SGHRS, CDR2 YFSETQ. DNA for the CDR3: TGCGCCAGCCACAACCCAGATAGCTCCTACGAGCAGTACTTC. It specifies CASHNPDSSYEQYF.

Many counts were recorded for this clonotype. CDR3 loop: CATEGGSRGASEQYF. The CDR3 region has the DNA TGTGCCACCGAGGGCGGATCTAGGGGGGCCTCCGAGCAGTACTTC. The chain uses TRBV2 and TRBJ2-7; D is possibly TRBD1 or TRBD2 (6 bases each). V was trimmed by 10 bases and J by 6 bases, leaving 25 bases between them. Germline-derived CDR1 and CDR2 are SNHLY and FYNNEI. The CDR3 has 15 residues.

In its sample, this clonotype was seen many times. The J gene is TRBJ2-2, the V gene TRBV24-1; 8 bases map to TRBD1. The CDR3 has 16 residues. With 2 bases clipped from V and 5 bases from J, the junction kept 6 bases outside the gene matches. The germline gives CDR1 KGHDR, CDR2 SFDVKD. For the CDR3, the DNA is TGTGCCACCAGTGATTCTGGACAGGGATGGACCGGGGAGCTGTTTTTT. Translating it yields CATSDSGQGWTGELFF.

This clonotype has a handful of counts. The chain links TRBV11-2 to TRBJ2-7, with D uncertain. V was clipped by 0 bases and J by 0 bases, with 9 bases between them. CDR1 is SGHAT and CDR2 is FQNNGV in the germline V gene. CDR3 size: 15 residues. For the CDR3, the DNA is TGTGCCAGCAGCTTAGAGGTAGTGGGCTCCTACGAGCAGTACTTC. Its protein is CASSLEVVGSYEQYF.

The chain has TRBV19 and TRBJ1-2, with 11 nucleotides matching TRBD1. Germline V lookup: CDR1 LNHDA, CDR2 SQIVND (reference sequence). CDR3 length: 17 residues. V was clipped by 4 bases and J by 3 bases; unmatched bases: 10. CDR3 sequence reads: CASSTWGDRGLDYGYTF. As DNA, the CDR3 is TGTGCCAGTAGTACGTGGGGGGACAGGGGGTTGGACTATGGCTACACCTTC.

The genes are TRBV6-2 or TRBV6-3 and TRBJ1-1; 10 bases agree with TRBD1. Germline V CDR1 and CDR2: MNHEY, SVGEGT. The CDR3 consists of 18 residues. V dropped 5 bases and J dropped 0; count of bases not matched to a gene: 12. The CDR3 is CASSTGTGAYDMNTEAFF. The CDR3 bases are TGTGCCAGCAGTACCGGGACAGGGGCCTACGATATGAACACTGAAGCTTTCTTT.

The chain employs TRBV10-3 and TRBJ1-2; TRBD1 matches at 7 bases. The CDR3 runs 14 residues. V shed 7 bases and J 3 bases; nucleotides not matched to a gene: 8. Germline values: CDR1 ENHRY, CDR2 SYGVKD. CDR3 protein: CAITGTGVDYGYTF. In nucleotides, the CDR3 is TGTGCCATCACCGGAACAGGGGTCGACTATGGCTACACCTTC.

This clonotype was counted ten times or more. The V and J genes are TRBV28 and TRBJ2-5; D possibly corresponds to TRBD2 (6 bases). The CDR3 has 14 amino acids. The germline CDR1 and CDR2 sequences are MDHEN and SYDVKM. Trimming took off 8 bases at V and 5 bases at J, with 18 bases between the two ends. The chain's CDR3 is CASQSPGGAETQYF. CDR3 sequence (DNA): TGTGCCAGCCAATCTCCTGGAGGGGCCGAGACCCAGTACTTC.